This TCR beta chain originates from a study of T cells after posttransplantation cyclophosphamide. Treatment was busulfan-fludarabine conditioning, a marrow graft, and cyclophosphamide on days +3 and +4. Study results and caveats: Recipient CMV seropositivity and CMV reactivation strongly tracked TRB clonality. Tissue-infiltrating T cells from skin or gut overlapped little with blood T cells.

Libraries were prepared by immunoSEQ multiplex PCR; TCRdb keeps only in-frame clonotypes and omits some of them. The sample includes 12,000 or so clones, none of them occurring once. Germline CDR1 is MNHNS and CDR2 is SASEGT. Deletions cut 2 bases from V and 2 bases from J, with 12 bases between. CDR3 length: 15 residues. This clone was counted many times. The antigen is not known. This chain connects TRBV6-1 to TRBJ1-2; D perhaps matches TRBD1 (6 bases). The source of this sequence is a female patient in her 40s who received an allogeneic stem cell transplant from a related donor, was CMV-positive, and had acute GVHD only. Among the T cells, some may be from the graft donor. The sample in question was PBMCs, obtained after allogeneic stem cell transplant with posttransplant cyclophosphamide. This chain's CDR3 is CASSERGGLNYGYTF. The DNA of the CDR3 is TGTGCCAGCAGTGAACGAGGGGGTTTGAACTATGGCTACACCTTC.